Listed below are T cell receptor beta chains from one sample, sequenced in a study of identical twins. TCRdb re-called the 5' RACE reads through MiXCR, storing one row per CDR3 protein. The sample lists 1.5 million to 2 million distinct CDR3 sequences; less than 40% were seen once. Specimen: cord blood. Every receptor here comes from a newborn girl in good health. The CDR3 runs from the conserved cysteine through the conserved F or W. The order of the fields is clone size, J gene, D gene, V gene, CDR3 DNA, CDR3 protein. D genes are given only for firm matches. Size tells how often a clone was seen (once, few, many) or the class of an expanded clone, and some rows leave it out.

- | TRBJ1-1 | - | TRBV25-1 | TGTGCCAGCAAAGGGGCAGGGAGGACTGAAGCTTTCTTT | CASKGAGRTEAFF
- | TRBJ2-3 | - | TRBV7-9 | TGTGCCAGCAGCTTAGGCCGGGACTTCACAGATACGCAGTATTTT | CASSLGRDFTDTQYF
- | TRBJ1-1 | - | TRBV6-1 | TGTGCCAGCAGTGAAGCCGGGACCTACACTGAAGCTTTCTTT | CASSEAGTYTEAFF
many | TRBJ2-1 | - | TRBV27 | TGTGCCAGCAGTCGGACCGGCGTCTCCTACAATGAGCAGTTCTTC | CASSRTGVSYNEQFF
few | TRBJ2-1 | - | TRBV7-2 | TGTGCCACCCGGCCGGCCTCCTACAATGAGCAGTTCTTC | CATRPASYNEQFF
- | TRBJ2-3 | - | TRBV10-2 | TGCGCCAGCAGTCTTACCGGGAGTTACACAGATACGCAGTATTTT | CASSLTGSYTDTQYF
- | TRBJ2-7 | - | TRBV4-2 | TGTGCCAGCAGCCAAGGTGGCCTAGCTCTCTACGAGCAGTACTTC | CASSQGGLALYEQYF
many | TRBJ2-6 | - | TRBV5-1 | TGCGCCAGCAGCCGCGGGATCTACTCTGGGGCCAACGTCCTGACTTTC | CASSRGIYSGANVLTF
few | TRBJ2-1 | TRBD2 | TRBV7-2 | TGTGCCAGCAGCTTTTCTAGCGGGTTCTACAATGAGCAGTTCTTC | CASSFSSGFYNEQFF
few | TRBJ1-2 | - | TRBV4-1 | TGCGCCAGCAGCCAAGAAGGGAGGGATGGCTACACCTTC | CASSQEGRDGYTF
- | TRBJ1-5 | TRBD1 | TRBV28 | TGTGCCAGCAGTCGCCGGACAGGGGTTCAGCCCCAGCATTTT | CASSRRTGVQPQHF
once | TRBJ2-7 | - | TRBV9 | TGTGCCAGCAGCGTAGAGGGAGCAGGGGTCCACGAGCAGTACTTC | CASSVEGAGVHEQYF
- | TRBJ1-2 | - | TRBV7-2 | TGTGCCAGCAGCTTAACTGGACAGACCCTTAACTATGGCTACACCTTC | CASSLTGQTLNYGYTF
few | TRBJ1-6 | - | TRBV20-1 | TGCAGTGCTAGAGATGGGTCAGGGATGACCTATAATTCACCCCTCCACTTT | CSARDGSGMTYNSPLHF
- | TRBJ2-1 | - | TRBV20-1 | TGCAGCGGCCTCTTTACGAGGTCCTACAATGAGCAGTTCTTC | CSGLFTRSYNEQFF
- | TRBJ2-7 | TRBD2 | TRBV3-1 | TGTGCCAGCAGCCGCCCGGGAGGAAAATTCTCCTACGAGCAGTACTTC | CASSRPGGKFSYEQYF
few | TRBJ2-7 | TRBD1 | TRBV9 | TGTGCCAGCAGCTATCAACAGGGGGCCTCAACCTACGAGCAGTACTTC | CASSYQQGASTYEQYF
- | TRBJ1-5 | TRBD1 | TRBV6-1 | TGTGCCAGCAGTGAAGCTACCGACAGGGTGATTCAGCCCCAGCATTTT | CASSEATDRVIQPQHF
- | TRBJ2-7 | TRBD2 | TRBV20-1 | TGCAGTGCTAGCTCACTAGCGGGAGGGCCGAGCTCCTCCTACGAGCAGTACTTC | CSASSLAGGPSSSYEQYF
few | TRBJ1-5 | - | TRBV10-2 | TGCGCCAGCAGTGAGCACAGATGGGCCATCAATCAGCCCCAGCATTTT | CASSEHRWAINQPQHF
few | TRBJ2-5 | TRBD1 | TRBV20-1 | TGCAGTGCTAGAGGCACAGGGGAAATAGGTTTACAAGAGACCCAGTACTTC | CSARGTGEIGLQETQYF
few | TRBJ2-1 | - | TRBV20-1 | TGCAGTGCTAGAGGCCCCCCGACCCGTGAGCAGTTCTTC | CSARGPPTREQFF
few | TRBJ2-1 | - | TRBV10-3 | TGTGCCATCAGTGGCCGGGACCCTAGCTCCTACAATGAGCAGTTCTTC | CAISGRDPSSYNEQFF
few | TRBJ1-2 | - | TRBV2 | TGTGCCAAAGGGACGGGAGCTAACTATGGCTACACCTTC | CAKGTGANYGYTF
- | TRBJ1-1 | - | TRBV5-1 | TGCGCCAGCAGCTTGGCCGGGGGGGCCGCGGGAAAAATCGAAGCTTTCTTT | CASSLAGGAAGKIEAFF
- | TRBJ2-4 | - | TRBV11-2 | TGTGCCAGCAGCTTGCTTAAACTAGCCAAAAACATTCAGTACTTC | CASSLLKLAKNIQYF
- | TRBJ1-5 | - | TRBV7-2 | TGTGCCAGCAGCTTGTGGGTAATGCAGCCCCAGCATTTT | CASSLWVMQPQHF
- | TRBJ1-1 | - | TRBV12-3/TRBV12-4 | TGTGCCAGCAGCAGCAGACGGGGCGCTGAAGCTTTCTTT | CASSSRRGAEAFF
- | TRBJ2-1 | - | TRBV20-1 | TGCAGTGCTACCCCGGTTCAGCGTCGGGCATTGTACAATGAGCAGTTCTTC | CSATPVQRRALYNEQFF
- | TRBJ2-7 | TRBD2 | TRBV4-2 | TGTGCCAGCAGCCAAGTGCTCGGGGGGTTAGCGGGAGTCGGGAATGAGCAGTACTTC | CASSQVLGGLAGVGNEQYF
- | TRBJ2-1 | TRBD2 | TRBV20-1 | TGCAGTGCGGAGCAAGGGACTAGCGGGGGGTACAATGAGCAGTTCTTC | CSAEQGTSGGYNEQFF
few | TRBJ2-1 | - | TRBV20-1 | TGCAGTGCTAGGAGACAGACCACCTACAATGAGCAGTTCTTC | CSARRQTTYNEQFF
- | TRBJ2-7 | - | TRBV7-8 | TGTGCCAGCAGCTTGGTCGCAGCGACCTACGAGCAGTACTTC | CASSLVAATYEQYF
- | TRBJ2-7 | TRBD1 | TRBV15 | TGTGCCACCACACCAGGGGGATGCCCCTACGAGCAGTACTTC | CATTPGGCPYEQYF
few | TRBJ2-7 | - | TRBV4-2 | TGTGCCAGCAGCCAAGAATCTTTAGCGGTTCCCTACGAGCAGTACTTC | CASSQESLAVPYEQYF
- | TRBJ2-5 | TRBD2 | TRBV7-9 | TGTGCCAGCAGGAACTCAGGGACTAGCGTGGAGACCCAGTACTTC | CASRNSGTSVETQYF
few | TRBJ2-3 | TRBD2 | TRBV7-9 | TGCGCCAGCAGCTTGGGGGCTAGCGGGGGCCCAGATACGCAGTATTTT | CASSLGASGGPDTQYF
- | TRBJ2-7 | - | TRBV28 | TGTGCCAGCAATAGCGGCTACGAGCAGTACTTC | CASNSGYEQYF
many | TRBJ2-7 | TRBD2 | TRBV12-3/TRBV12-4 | TGTGCCAGCAGTTTTAGGCTAGCGGACTACGAGCAGTACTTC | CASSFRLADYEQYF
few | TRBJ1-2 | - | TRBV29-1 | TGCAGCGTTGAAGAACCCCCACATGGCTACACCTTC | CSVEEPPHGYTF
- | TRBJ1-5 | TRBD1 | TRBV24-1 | TGTGCCACCAGTGCCGGGACAGGGGTTAGTCAGCCCCAGCATTTT | CATSAGTGVSQPQHF
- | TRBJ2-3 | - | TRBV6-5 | TGTGCCTCCGGGCCAGGGTTACAGGCGTCGCAGTATTTT | CASGPGLQASQYF
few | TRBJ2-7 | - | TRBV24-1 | TGTGCCACCAGTGACCCCCTCAGGGGATCCTACGAGCAGTACTTC | CATSDPLRGSYEQYF
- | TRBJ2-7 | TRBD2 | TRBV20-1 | TGCAGTGCTCGGACTAGCGGGACCCTTTACGAGCAGTACTTC | CSARTSGTLYEQYF
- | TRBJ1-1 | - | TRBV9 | TGTGCCAGCAGCGTAGGGGGCGCGATGAACACTGAAGCTTTCTTT | CASSVGGAMNTEAFF